Following are 8 T cell receptor beta chains from one sample sequenced in a study of monozygotic twins with inflammatory bowel disease. With the 5' RACE reads reprocessed, TCRdb shows one record per CDR3 protein and no DNA. The table lists 300,000 to 400,000 distinct CDR3 sequences. The material sequenced was blood. The receptors derive from a human donor with ulcerative colitis or Crohn's disease, or a healthy co-twin of an affected twin (not recorded which).

The chain joins TRBV20-1 to TRBJ2-1; the D gene TCRdb calls, TRBD2, cannot be checked with no DNA. Germline V CDR1 and CDR2: DFQATT, SNEGSKA (reference sequence). The CDR3 length is 15 residues. CDR3 sequence: CSAPAGTSPYNEQFF.

The chain couples TRBV4-1 to TRBJ2-3; TCRdb calls TRBD1, which cannot be checked without DNA. This CDR3 has 16 residues. Germline-derived CDR1 and CDR2 are MGHRA and YSYEKL. CDR3 amino acids: CASSQVRGGAGDTQYF.

V gene TRBV3-1 combines with J gene TRBJ2-3. CDR3 length: 16 amino acids. Germline-derived CDR1 and CDR2 are LGHDT and YNNKEL (reference sequence). CDR3 protein: CASSPLRRTSTDTQYF.

The J gene is TRBJ1-4, the V gene TRBV18. This CDR3 region has 16 residues. Germline CDR1 reads KGHSH; CDR2 reads LQKENI. Here the CDR3 reads CASSRGAPSTNEKLFF.

The gene calls are TRBV20-1 and TRBJ1-2. In germline, CDR1 is DFQATT, CDR2 SNEGSKA (reference sequence). CDR3 length equals 13 residues. The CDR3 spells CSATLKSNYGYTF.

V and J are TRBV15 and TRBJ1-4. CDR1 is LNHNV, CDR2 YYDKDF, per germline (reference sequence). This CDR3 region has 16 residues. The CDR3 is CATSSRVRAPNEKLFF. The entire variable domain, with the rest obtained from reference TRBV15 and TRBJ1-4, is as follows: DAMVIQNPRYQVTQFGKPVTLSCSQTLNHNVMYWYQQKSSQAPKLLFHYYDKDFNNEADTPDNFQSRRPNTSFCFLDIRSPGLGDTAMYLCATSSRVRAPNEKLFFGSGTQLSVL.

This CDR3 reads CASSHDRVDTEAFF. The chain combines TRBV5-1 with TRBJ1-1; the TCRdb call, TRBD1, lacks DNA for checking. CDR1 SGHRS and CDR2 YFSETQ come from the germline V gene. The CDR3 is 14 amino acids.

The V gene is TRBV18, the J gene TRBJ1-4; TCRdb reports TRBD1, a call that lacks DNA to check it against. In germline, CDR1 is KGHSH, CDR2 LQKENI. This CDR3 region has 17 residues. This CDR3 reads CASSPFGGTATNEKLFF. The full variable domain, in which reference TRBV18 and TRBJ1-4 provide the parts outside the CDR3, is NAGVMQNPRHLVRRRGQEARLRCSPMKGHSHVYWYRQLPEEGLKFMVYLQKENIIDESGMPKERFSAEFPKEGPSILRIQQVVRGDSAAYFCASSPFGGTATNEKLFFGSGTQLSVL.